Shown below are 24 T cell receptor beta chains from a single sample sequenced in a study of cytomegalovirus exposure and HLA in healthy donors. Only in-frame clones appear in the TCRdb table, and some are missing; sequencing was by immunoSEQ multiplex PCR. Of 70,000 or so clones listed, about 94% were seen once; the top ten hold more than 1%. The sequenced sample was PBMCs. The receptors come from a young woman in good health and CMV-seronegative.

This chain joins TRBV29-1 and TRBJ1-2; 8 bases align to TRBD1. V lost 4 bases, J lost 8 bases, and 15 bases stayed unmatched. The CDR3 covers 15 residues. CDR1 is SQVTM, CDR2 ANQGSEA, per germline. In nucleotides, the CDR3 is TGCAGCGTTGGGGGACAGGCACTGGTGGCGACGGGCTACACCTTC. This gives the protein CSVGGQALVATGYTF.

The gene calls are TRBV7-3 and TRBJ2-5; D is perhaps TRBD2 (5 bases). Germline loops: CDR1 SGHTA, CDR2 FQGTGA. Trimming shortened V by 5 bases and J by 4 bases, and 14 bases separated the two germline ends. This CDR3 has 14 residues. Written as DNA, the CDR3 is TGTGCCAGCAGCCCGACCCCCGGGGTAGAGACCCAGTACTTC. It yields the protein CASSPTPGVETQYF.

V is TRBV5-1 and J is TRBJ2-5; 12 bases map to TRBD2. The CDR3 extends over 14 amino acids. Germline CDR1 is SGHRS and CDR2 is YFSETQ. The junction had 3 bases not matched to a gene; V was cut back by 4 bases and J by 5 bases. Written as DNA, the CDR3 is TGCGCCAGCAGCCGAACTAGCGGGGGGGAGACCCAGTACTTC. As protein: CASSRTSGGETQYF.

The chain carries TRBV5-8 and TRBJ2-1; 7 nucleotides agree with TRBD2. CDR1 and CDR2 from the germline V gene are SGHTS and YDEGEE. The trim removed 0 bases at V and 6 bases at J, leaving 6 bases unmatched. This CDR3 has 15 residues. CDR3 protein: CASSLGASGLNEQFF. CDR3 nucleotide sequence: TGTGCCAGCAGCTTGGGAGCTAGCGGCCTCAATGAGCAGTTCTTC. The whole variable domain, filled in from reference TRBV5-8 and TRBJ2-1, reads EAGVTQSPTHLIKTRGQQATLRCSPISGHTSVYWYQQALGLGLQFLLWYDEGEERNRGNFPPRFSGRQFPNYSSELNVNALELEDSALYLCASSLGASGLNEQFFGPGTRLTVL.

The V and J genes are TRBV18 and TRBJ1-1; 7 bases agree with TRBD1. Losses at the gene ends were 1 base for V and 1 base for J; bases not matched to a gene: 6. The CDR3 is 16 residues long. Germline lookup yields CDR1 KGHSH and CDR2 LQKENI. The CDR3 nucleotides read TGTGCCAGCTCACCACAGGGGGCGGAGGGGAACACTGAAGCTTTCTTT. Translating gives CASSPQGAEGNTEAFF.

This chain connects TRBV27 to TRBJ2-7, with TRBD1 matching over 7 bases. Germline V gives CDR1 MNHEY, CDR2 SMNVEV (reference sequence). The trim removed 6 bases at V and 1 base at J, leaving 6 bases unmatched. The CDR3 totals 14 residues. DNA of the CDR3: TGTGCCAGCAGGCCGGGACAGACTTCCTACGAGCAGTACTTC. Its translation: CASRPGQTSYEQYF.

This chain uses TRBV7-9 with TRBJ1-4; 12 bases line up with TRBD1. Germline V gene sequence: CDR1 SEHNR, CDR2 FQNEAQ (reference sequence). CDR3 length: 16 residues. V lost 4 bases to trimming and J lost 4 bases; unmatched junction nucleotides: 4. The CDR3 loop reads CASSWGQGAFNEKLFF. CDR3 nucleotide sequence: TGTGCCAGCAGCTGGGGACAGGGGGCGTTTAATGAAAAACTGTTTTTT.

The chain combines TRBV15 with TRBJ1-1; 9 nucleotides line up with TRBD1. CDR3 length: 17 residues. In germline, CDR1 is LNHNV, CDR2 YYDKDF (reference sequence). The trim removed 0 bases at V and 0 bases at J, leaving 5 bases unmatched. This CDR3 reads CATSRDRDRAMNTEAFF. The DNA for the CDR3 is TGTGCCACCAGCAGAGACCGGGACAGGGCCATGAACACTGAAGCTTTCTTT. Full variable domain (outside the CDR3, taken from reference TRBV15 and TRBJ1-1): DAMVIQNPRYQVTQFGKPVTLSCSQTLNHNVMYWYQQKSSQAPKLLFHYYDKDFNNEADTPDNFQSRRPNTSFCFLDIRSPGLGDTAMYLCATSRDRDRAMNTEAFFGQGTRLTVV.

The chain employs TRBV21-1 and TRBJ2-7; the DNA was not compared with TRBD2, the D call given in the table. TRBV21-1 is classified as a pseudogene. This CDR3 comprises 16 residues. For the CDR3, the DNA is TGTGCCAGCAGCATGACTAGCTTTGAGAGCTCCTACGAGCAGTACTTC. The encoded protein is CASSMTSFESSYEQYF.

The CDR3 reads CASSPRGGIRETQYF. CDR3 DNA: TGTGCCAGCTCACCACGAGGGGGCATCAGGGAGACCCAGTACTTC. The V call is TRBV18, the J call TRBJ2-5; 7 nucleotides align to TRBD1. Per germline, CDR1 KGHSH and CDR2 LQKENI. CDR3 size: 15 residues. The trim removed 1 base at V and 5 bases at J, leaving 7 bases unmatched. Based on the CDR3 plus reference TRBV18 and TRBJ2-5, the full variable domain is NAGVMQNPRHLVRRRGQEARLRCSPMKGHSHVYWYRQLPEEGLKFMVYLQKENIIDESGMPKERFSAEFPKEGPSILRIQQVVRGDSAAYFCASSPRGGIRETQYFGPGTRLLVL.

In this sample, this clone turned up once. The chain uses TRBV21-1 and TRBJ1-5. TRBV21-1 is reported as a pseudogene. CDR3 length: 14 residues. The CDR3 sequence is CASNYTYGNQPQHF. The CDR3 DNA sequence: TGTGCCAGCAACTACACGTACGGCAATCAGCCCCAGCATTTT.

V is TRBV6-5 and J is TRBJ1-1; a possible D gene is TRBD1 (5 bases). Germline CDR1 and CDR2: MNHEY and SVGAGI. The CDR3 length is 13 residues. The V end lost 0 bases, the J end lost 4 bases, and 6 bases lay between the germline ends. In nucleotides, the CDR3 is TGTGCCAGCAGTTACTCTCAGGGCACTGAAGCTTTCTTT. Its translation is CASSYSQGTEAFF.

This clone was counted once. The chain combines TRBV28 with TRBJ2-1; 10 positions agree with TRBD1. The length of the CDR3 is 16 residues. In germline, CDR1 is MDHEN, CDR2 SYDVKM. Unmatched junction bases numbered 12, after V lost 6 bases and J lost 7 bases. The CDR3 DNA follows: TGTGCCAGCAGCCCCCTCCGGGACAGGGGAGAAAATGAGCAGTTCTTC. The encoded protein is CASSPLRDRGENEQFF.

The rearrangement links TRBV19 to TRBJ1-5; 8 bases agree with TRBD1. The germline CDR1 and CDR2 sequences are LNHDA and SQIVND (reference sequence). There are 17 residues in the CDR3. Unmatched junction bases numbered 8, after V lost 4 bases and J lost 0 bases. CDR3 DNA: TGTGCCAGTAGTACCCTTACAGGGGGGAATAGCAATCAGCCCCAGCATTTT. Residues: CASSTLTGGNSNQPQHF.

The rearrangement links TRBV5-1 to TRBJ2-3; D is perhaps TRBD2 (6 bases). The CDR3 extends over 15 amino acids. V shed 1 base and J shed 3 bases, with 12 bases lying between them. CDR1 and CDR2 (germline): SGHRS, YFSETQ. CDR3 DNA: TGCGCCAGCAGCTTGTCGGGGGTAGGGACAGATACGCAGTATTTT. This codes for CASSLSGVGTDTQYF.

The CDR3 DNA sequence: TGTGCCAGCAGCCACGTGGCCTTCGCTTTCTTT. This translates into CASSHVAFAFF. V gene TRBV6-1 combines with J gene TRBJ1-1; no clear D gene. This CDR3 has 11 residues. With 6 bases removed from V and 11 bases from J, the gap between germline ends came to 13 bases. Germline-derived CDR1 and CDR2 are MNHNS and SASEGT.

This clone was picked up a small number of times. The V call is TRBV2, the J call TRBJ1-1; D gene unclear. This CDR3 is 13 amino acids long. The V gene's germline CDR1 is SNHLY and CDR2 FYNNEI. The V and J ends lost 3 bases and 0 bases respectively, with 5 bases between them. This CDR3 reads CASSDSMNTEAFF. In DNA form, the CDR3 reads TGTGCCAGCAGTGACAGTATGAACACTGAAGCTTTCTTT.

The chain is built from TRBV7-6 and TRBJ1-1; unclear D gene. CDR1 SGHVS and CDR2 FNYEAQ come from the germline V gene. The CDR3 spans 13 residues. Trimming stripped 5 bases from V and 1 base from J, with 8 bases between. CDR3 nucleotides: TGTGCCAGCAGCAATACACCGAACACTGAAGCTTTCTTT. It yields the protein CASSNTPNTEAFF.

The chain links TRBV7-6 to TRBJ1-4; no definite D call. V shed 1 base and J shed 7 bases, with 10 bases lying between them. Germline V lookup: CDR1 SGHVS, CDR2 FNYEAQ. The CDR3 is 14 amino acids. The CDR3 DNA is TGTGCCAGCAGCTTAGGAGGGCCGGGTGAAAAACTGTTTTTT. Protein product: CASSLGGPGEKLFF. Filled out from reference TRBV7-6 and TRBJ1-4, the complete variable domain reads GAGVSQSPRYKVTKRGQDVALRCDPISGHVSLYWYRQALGQGPEFLTYFNYEAQQDKSGLPNDRFSAERPEGSISTLTIQRTEQRDSAMYRCASSLGGPGEKLFFGSGTQLSVL.

The V and J genes are TRBV5-4 and TRBJ1-2; tentative D call: TRBD1 (6 bases). The length of the CDR3 is 14 residues. Germline CDR1 reads SGHNT; CDR2 reads YYREEE (reference sequence). Between the trimmed V and J ends, which lost 0 bases and 2 bases, there was a span of 8 bases. CDR3: CASSLGRGNYGYTF. CDR3 in DNA: TGTGCCAGCAGCTTGGGCAGGGGAAACTATGGCTACACCTTC.

The chain joins TRBV6-5 to TRBJ2-5; a possible D gene is TRBD2 (5 bases). The CDR3 sequence is 14 residues long. Germline V gives CDR1 MNHEY, CDR2 SVGAGI. V was cut by 0 bases and J by 5 bases, with 10 bases left in between. The CDR3 is CASSYSSLAETQYF. In DNA, the CDR3 is TGTGCCAGCAGTTACTCGAGTTTAGCGGAGACCCAGTACTTC.

V and J are TRBV10-2 and TRBJ2-3; D call uncertain. The V gene's germline CDR1 is WSHSY and CDR2 SAAADI. The CDR3 runs to 12 residues. V lost 5 bases and J 2 bases, leaving 5 bases between the germline ends. The DNA for the CDR3 is TGCGCCAGCAGTCCCAACACAGATACGCAGTATTTT. It encodes CASSPNTDTQYF.

The gene calls are TRBV18 and TRBJ1-6, with a weak D call TRBD1 (6 bases). There are 14 residues in the CDR3. Germline CDR1 and CDR2: KGHSH and LQKENI. Trimming took off 6 bases at V and 8 bases at J, with 14 bases between the two ends. The CDR3 reads CASSQTGRDSPLHF. CDR3 sequence (DNA): TGTGCCAGCTCCCAAACAGGGAGGGATTCACCCCTCCACTTT.

The table lists this clone with a count of one. J is TRBJ2-3 and V is TRBV21-1; the D call of TRBD1 is as the table states it, not checked on the DNA. TRBV21-1 is labeled a pseudogene. The CDR3 is 16 residues long. CDR3 sequence (DNA): TGTGCCAGCAGCTCAAGGACAGGGAGCCCCACAGATACGCAGTATTTT. This gives the protein CASSSRTGSPTDTQYF.